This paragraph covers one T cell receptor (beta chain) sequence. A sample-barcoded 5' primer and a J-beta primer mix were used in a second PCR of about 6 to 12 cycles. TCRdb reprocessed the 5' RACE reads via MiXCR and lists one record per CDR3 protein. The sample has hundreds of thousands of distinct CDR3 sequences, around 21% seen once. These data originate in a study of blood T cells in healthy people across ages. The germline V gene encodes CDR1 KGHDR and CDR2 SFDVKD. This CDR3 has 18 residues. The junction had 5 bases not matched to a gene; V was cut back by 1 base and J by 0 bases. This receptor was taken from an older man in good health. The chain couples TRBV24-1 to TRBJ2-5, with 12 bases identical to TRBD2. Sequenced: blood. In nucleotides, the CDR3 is TGTGCCACCAGTGATTTCCGGACTAGCGGGAATAACCAAGAGACCCAGTACTTC. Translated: CATSDFRTSGNNQETQYF.